The 18 T cell receptor beta chains given below trace back to one sample, sequenced in a study of blood T cells in healthy people across ages (dated by TCRdb to between 2014 and 2016). Preparation of the library involved 5' RACE. Sequenced on an Illumina HiSeq 2500. The second PCR ran for roughly 7 to 12 cycles and used a J-beta primer mix along with a sample-barcoded 5' primer. TCRdb trimmed the raw reads at Q25, called clones with MiXCR and kept productive beta chains. Each entry is one CDR3 protein sequence, shown with its most common DNA and genes. This sample lists 650,000 to 700,000 distinct CDR3 sequences; approximately 52% were detected once. The top ten clones comprise about 14% of the sample. The sequenced material came from blood. The receptors were sampled from a woman of 80 years or more in good health.

The V gene is TRBV12-3 or TRBV12-4, the J gene TRBJ2-1, with D perhaps matching TRBD2 (6 bases). The CDR3 is 13 amino acids. Trimming stripped 4 bases from V and 9 bases from J, with 13 bases between. CDR3 DNA sequence: TGTGCCAGCAGTTCCACGGGGACTGGTGAGCAGTTCTTC. Translated, it gives CASSSTGTGEQFF.

This clonotype showed up many times. J is TRBJ2-7 and V is TRBV12-3 or TRBV12-4; D is perhaps TRBD2 (6 bases). V was trimmed by 6 bases and J by 7 bases, leaving 10 bases between them. CDR3 length: 11 residues. The CDR3 loop reads CASSVGGEQYF. CDR3 DNA sequence: TGTGCCAGCAGCGTTGGAGGGGAGCAGTACTTC.

The table lists this clonotype with many counts. The chain combines TRBV28 with TRBJ2-2; D is possibly TRBD1 or TRBD2 (5 bases each). This CDR3 region has 15 residues. V was trimmed by 6 bases and J by 0 bases, leaving 11 bases between them. The germline V gene has CDR1 MDHEN and CDR2 SYDVKM. CDR3 bases: TGTGCCAGCAGGCGAGGGGACGCGAACACCGGGGAGCTGTTTTTT. This translates into CASRRGDANTGELFF.

This clonotype was observed a handful of times. CDR3 sequence: CSGSRTGRVTEAFF. The DNA of the CDR3 is TGCAGCGGGAGCCGGACAGGCCGGGTCACTGAAGCTTTCTTT. V usage is TRBV29-1 and J usage is TRBJ1-1, with TRBD1 matching 7 bases. The CDR3 sequence is 14 residues long. Per the germline V gene, CDR1 is SQVTM and CDR2 is ANQGSEA. V lost 7 bases, J lost 4 bases, and 12 bases stayed unmatched.

This clonotype was detected ten times or more. The chain couples TRBV7-2 to TRBJ2-3; 7 bases are a match to TRBD1. Germline V CDR1 and CDR2: SGHTA, FQGNSA. The CDR3 runs 12 residues. The V gene end was trimmed by 10 bases and the J gene end by 6 bases; junction bases not matched to a gene: 7. The CDR3 DNA reads TGTGCCAACACGAAGGGGGCGGATACGCAGTATTTT. Amino acid sequence: CANTKGADTQYF.

This clonotype came up many times. The V gene is TRBV7-9, the J gene TRBJ1-2; no reliable D call. Germline lookup yields CDR1 SEHNR and CDR2 FQNEAQ (reference sequence). The CDR3 runs 10 residues. V lost 5 bases and J lost 4, with 2 bases in between. CDR3 in DNA: TGTGCCAGCAGCGTCTATGGCTACACCTTC. Translating it yields CASSVYGYTF.

The genes are TRBV7-9 and TRBJ1-3; no reliable D call. This CDR3 region has 15 residues. V lost 5 bases to trimming and J lost 3 bases, with 14 bases between them. Germline CDR1 and CDR2: SEHNR and FQNEAQ (reference sequence). The CDR3 protein is CASSPISGRGNTIYF. As DNA, the CDR3 is TGTGCCAGCAGCCCTATCTCGGGTCGTGGAAACACCATATATTTT.

The sample holds a few counts of this clonotype. The V and J genes are TRBV6-6 and TRBJ1-2; the match to TRBD1 covers 8 bases. CDR1 MNHNY and CDR2 SVGAGI come from the germline V gene (reference sequence). V was pared by 6 bases and J by 3 bases, with 9 bases of the junction left unmatched. This CDR3 has 15 amino acids. CDR3 in DNA: TGTGCCAGCAGCTCCCGACAGGGGAGGTACTATGGCTACACCTTC. This sequence encodes CASSSRQGRYYGYTF.

This clonotype showed up many times. The chain has TRBV2 and TRBJ2-5; TRBD1 agrees at 7 bases. There are 14 residues in the CDR3. Trimming at V came to 5 bases and at J to 3 bases, leaving 6 bases not matched to a gene. The germline V gene encodes CDR1 SNHLY and CDR2 FYNNEI. This CDR3 reads CASSPTGFEETQYF. CDR3 sequence (DNA): TGTGCCAGCAGTCCGACAGGGTTCGAAGAGACCCAGTACTTC.

This chain links TRBV5-1 with TRBJ2-1, with D maybe TRBD2 (7 bases). CDR3 length: 16 residues. Germline loops: CDR1 SGHRS, CDR2 YFSETQ. The V gene lost 6 bases and the J gene lost 8 bases, with 24 bases spanning the gap. CDR3 sequence (DNA): TGCGCCAGCAACCCGAGGGGGGGCTTCGTTAGTGATGAGCAGTTCTTC. Translation gives CASNPRGGFVSDEQFF.

The chain uses TRBV7-2 and TRBJ2-5, with a weak D call TRBD2 (5 bases). V shed 8 bases and J shed 5 bases, with 18 bases lying between them. The V gene's germline CDR1 is SGHTA and CDR2 FQGNSA. The CDR3 covers 14 residues. In DNA, the CDR3 is TGTGCCAGCCGACTCGGACTGGCGGTGGAGACCCAGTACTTC. Translation gives CASRLGLAVETQYF.

The CDR3 protein is CASSYSRGRDYGYTF. The DNA for the CDR3 is TGTGCCAGCAGTTACTCCAGAGGGAGGGACTATGGCTACACCTTC. The chain couples TRBV6-6 to TRBJ1-2; D gene uncertain. The germline V gene has CDR1 MNHNY and CDR2 SVGAGI (reference sequence). This CDR3 is built from 15 residues. V was pared by 0 bases and J by 3 bases, with 11 bases between.

This sequence joins TRBV5-6 and TRBJ1-4, with D hard to call. Looked up from germline, CDR1 is SGHDT and CDR2 is YYEEEE. The germline V and J ends were trimmed by 4 bases and 5 bases, with 12 bases remaining between them. The CDR3 is 14 residues long. This CDR3 is CASSVKPPNEKLFF. DNA of the CDR3: TGTGCCAGCAGCGTAAAACCACCAAATGAAAAACTGTTTTTT. Looking up the rest from reference TRBV5-6 and TRBJ1-4 gives the full variable domain: DAGVTQSPTHLIKTRGQQVTLRCSPKSGHDTVSWYQQALGQGPQFIFQYYEEEERQRGNFPDRFSGHQFPNYSSELNVNALLLGDSALYLCASSVKPPNEKLFFGSGTQLSVL.

The V call is TRBV25-1, the J call TRBJ2-1; tentatively, D is TRBD2 (5 bases). The J call may be faulty, since TRBJ2-7 better matches the DNA end. The CDR3 totals 16 residues. Germline V gene lookup returns CDR1 MGHDK and CDR2 SYGVNS. This CDR3 is CASSGPGGGPYNEQYF. DNA of the CDR3: TGTGCCAGCAGTGGGCCAGGAGGTGGTCCCTACAATGAGCAGTACTTC.

The chain carries TRBV18 and TRBJ1-1; no clear D gene. Germline CDR1 KGHSH, CDR2 LQKENI. V was cut by 3 bases and J by 4 bases, with 12 bases left in between. CDR3 size: 14 residues. Written as DNA, the CDR3 is TGTGCCAGCTCACCTGGACGGGAAAGCACTGAAGCTTTCTTT. Its translation: CASSPGRESTEAFF.

This rearrangement joins TRBV20-1 to TRBJ2-3; D assignment may be TRBD1 or TRBD2 (5 bases each). CDR1 is DFQATT and CDR2 is SNEGSKA in the germline V gene (reference sequence). V dropped 0 bases and J dropped 5 bases, with 15 bases sitting between them. The CDR3 has 15 amino acids. This CDR3 reads CSARDWGSGGDTQYF. CDR3 in DNA: TGCAGTGCTAGAGATTGGGGGAGTGGTGGAGATACGCAGTATTTT.

V is TRBV28 and J is TRBJ2-5; D is uncertain. The CDR3 sequence is 15 residues long. CDR1 and CDR2 (germline): MDHEN, SYDVKM. Trimming shortened V by 1 base and J by 11 bases, and 20 bases separated the two germline ends. CDR3 nucleotides: TGTGCCAGCAGTTTATCGTCAGGAGAAAGAAATGAGCAGTACTTC. Its translation: CASSLSSGERNEQYF.

The chain carries TRBV24-1 and TRBJ2-3; TRBD2 is a possible D gene (6 bases). The CDR3 has 13 amino acids. The V gene lost 7 bases and the J gene lost 1 base, with 8 bases spanning the gap. Germline values: CDR1 KGHDR, CDR2 SFDVKD. In DNA, the CDR3 is TGTGCCACCAGGGGGGGAGGCACAGATACGCAGTATTTT. It codes for CATRGGGTDTQYF.